The 28 T cell receptor beta chains reported below all come from one sample, sequenced in a study of blood T cell repertoires in COVID-19. Data came from immunoSEQ multiplex PCR; TCRdb stores just in-frame clones and leaves some out. Found here are tens of thousands of clones, around 84% of them singletons; the top ten hold around 4%. Sequencing used peripheral blood. Receptors originate from a man in his fifties or sixties with acute or convalescent COVID-19.

DNA of the CDR3: TGCGCCAGCAGCCAAAAAATCGTTGAAAAACTGTTTTTT. It codes for CASSQKIVEKLFF. This chain joins TRBV4-1 and TRBJ1-4; D unclear. Germline loops: CDR1 MGHRA, CDR2 YSYEKL. The CDR3 is made up of 13 amino acids. The germline V and J ends were trimmed by 2 bases and 7 bases, with 8 bases remaining between them.

By sample fraction, this clone is medium-sized. V gene TRBV6-5 combines with J gene TRBJ1-1; D uncertain. The CDR3 length is 13 residues. Germline CDR1 is MNHEY and CDR2 is SVGAGI. Trimming removed 6 bases at V and 4 bases at J, with 12 bases between. For the CDR3, the DNA is TGTGCCAGCAGGGAGGTCTGGGGCACTGAAGCTTTCTTT. Translation: CASREVWGTEAFF.

The chain carries TRBV7-3 and TRBJ2-2; TRBD1 agrees at 9 bases. The CDR3 has 16 residues. Unmatched junction bases numbered 10, after V lost 2 bases and J lost 9 bases. Germline V CDR1 and CDR2: SGHTA, FQGTGA. This chain's CDR3 is CASSLPGTGKSRELFF. DNA for the CDR3: TGTGCCAGCAGCTTACCCGGGACAGGGAAGTCCCGGGAGCTGTTTTTT.

V gene TRBV13 combines with J gene TRBJ2-3; 8 bases map to TRBD2. V shed 5 bases and J 0 bases; nucleotides not matched to a gene: 4. The germline CDR1 and CDR2 sequences are PRHDT and FYEKMQ (reference sequence). The CDR3 loop spans 15 amino acids. CDR3 loop: CASSTRGGSTDTQYF. For the CDR3, the DNA is TGTGCCAGCAGCACACGGGGGGGGAGCACAGATACGCAGTATTTT.

This clone was found a few times. This sequence joins TRBV2 and TRBJ2-3; D is undetermined. With 5 bases removed from V and 1 base from J, the gap between germline ends came to 10 bases. There are 14 residues in the CDR3. The germline V gene encodes CDR1 SNHLY and CDR2 FYNNEI. The CDR3 nucleotides read TGTGCCAGCAGTACCGGGTCCGGCACAGATACGCAGTATTTT. Its protein is CASSTGSGTDTQYF.

CDR3: CASSYYGGRNEAFF. In DNA form, the CDR3 reads TGTGCCAGCAGTTACTACGGAGGGAGGAATGAAGCTTTCTTT. V gene TRBV6-5 combines with J gene TRBJ1-1; the D is unclear. V was trimmed by 1 base and J by 7 bases, leaving 13 bases between them. This CDR3 contains 14 residues. The germline V gene encodes CDR1 MNHEY and CDR2 SVGAGI.

This chain links TRBV4-2 with TRBJ2-3; tentative D call: TRBD1 (5 bases). V lost 3 bases to trimming and J lost 2 bases, with 21 bases between them. Germline V gives CDR1 LGHNA, CDR2 YNFKEQ. This CDR3 contains 18 residues. The CDR3 nucleotides read TGTGCCAGCAGCCATGGACAAGGGGCTGTACTTGACACAGATACGCAGTATTTT. Its translation: CASSHGQGAVLDTDTQYF.

The rearrangement uses TRBV9 and TRBJ1-3, with D unresolved. V dropped 2 bases and J dropped 4 bases, with 13 bases sitting between them. From germline, CDR1 is SGDLS and CDR2 YYNGEE. The CDR3 length is 15 residues. The CDR3 spells CASSVGESFGNTIYF. The CDR3 DNA is TGTGCCAGCAGCGTCGGGGAAAGCTTCGGAAACACCATATATTTT.

The V and J genes are TRBV10-3 and TRBJ2-5; 8 positions match TRBD2. Germline CDR1 and CDR2: ENHRY and SYGVKD. With V trimmed by 1 base and J by 1 base, 11 bases remained unmatched. The CDR3 is made up of 18 amino acids. The CDR3 spells CAISEWAGGRGFQETQYF. As DNA, the CDR3 is TGTGCCATCAGTGAGTGGGCGGGAGGACGGGGGTTCCAAGAGACCCAGTACTTC.

The J gene is TRBJ1-2, the V gene TRBV30; 8 nucleotides match TRBD1. This CDR3 contains 14 residues. With 3 bases clipped from V and 5 bases from J, the junction kept 8 bases outside the gene matches. CDR1 is GTSNPN, CDR2 SVGIG, per germline (reference sequence). The CDR3 here is CAWSTPHRGYGYTF. The DNA for the CDR3 is TGTGCCTGGAGCACCCCTCACAGGGGGTATGGCTACACCTTC.

The chain has TRBV18 and TRBJ1-6; TRBD1 might be the D (5 bases). The V and J ends lost 3 bases and 0 bases respectively, with 6 bases between them. CDR1 is KGHSH and CDR2 is LQKENI in the germline V gene. The CDR3 has 15 amino acids. The CDR3, as DNA: TGTGCCAGCTCACCGACAGACTCCTATAATTCACCCCTCCACTTT. It codes for CASSPTDSYNSPLHF.

The chain employs TRBV11-2 and TRBJ2-7, with 13 bases identical to TRBD2. The length of the CDR3 is 15 residues. Germline V gives CDR1 SGHAT, CDR2 FQNNGV. J was trimmed by 6 bases and V by 3 bases; bases with no gene match: 5. The CDR3 nucleotides read TGTGCCAGCAGCTTGAAGACTAGCGGGGGGACCGAGCAGTACTTC. This gives the protein CASSLKTSGGTEQYF. Drawing the rest from reference TRBV11-2 and TRBJ2-7, the complete variable domain is EAGVAQSPRYKIIEKRQSVAFWCNPISGHATLYWYQQILGQGPKLLIQFQNNGVVDDSQLPKDRFSAERLKGVDSTLKIQPAKLEDSAVYLCASSLKTSGGTEQYFGPGTRLTVT.

This chain connects TRBV7-8 to TRBJ2-7; D is perhaps TRBD2 (5 bases). V lost 1 base and J 7 bases, leaving 11 bases between the germline ends. Germline CDR1 and CDR2: SGHVS and FQNEAQ. The CDR3 has 13 residues. The CDR3, as DNA: TGTGCCAGCAGCTTAGTGGAGGTCGGAGAGCAGTACTTC. This translates into CASSLVEVGEQYF. The variable domain in full, with the rest retrieved from reference TRBV7-8 and TRBJ2-7, is GAGVSQSPRYKVAKRGQDVALRCDPISGHVSLFWYQQALGQGPEFLTYFQNEAQLDKSGLPSDRFFAERPEGSVSTLKIQRTQQEDSAVYLCASSLVEVGEQYFGPGTRLTVT.

V and J are TRBV27 and TRBJ1-1; D not resolved. From germline, CDR1 is MNHEY and CDR2 SMNVEV (reference sequence). The CDR3 extends over 13 amino acids. V shed 1 base and J shed 0 bases, with 3 bases lying between them. CDR3 amino acids: CASSLFMNTEAFF. The CDR3 nucleotides read TGTGCCAGCAGTTTATTTATGAACACTGAAGCTTTCTTT.

V usage is TRBV10-2 and J usage is TRBJ1-3; D call uncertain. Germline V gives CDR1 WSHSY, CDR2 SAAADI. This CDR3 comprises 14 residues. V gave up 4 bases and J gave up 0 bases, with 7 bases separating them. In nucleotides, the CDR3 is TGCGCCAGCAGTGCACAGCTCTCTGGAAACACCATATATTTT. Amino acid sequence: CASSAQLSGNTIYF.

The rearrangement uses TRBV30 and TRBJ2-1, with 8 bases aligning to TRBD2. The trim removed 2 bases at V and 10 bases at J, leaving 10 bases unmatched. The germline CDR1 and CDR2 sequences are GTSNPN and SVGIG (reference sequence). There are 14 residues in the CDR3. This CDR3 is CAWSPGLGSREQFF. Written as DNA, the CDR3 is TGTGCCTGGAGTCCGGGACTAGGATCAAGAGAGCAGTTCTTC. The full variable domain, completed using reference TRBV30 and TRBJ2-1, is SQTIHQWPATLVQPVGSPLSLECTVEGTSNPNLYWYRQAAGRGLQLLFYSVGIGQISSEVPQNLSASRPQDRQFILSSKKLLLSDSGFYLCAWSPGLGSREQFFGPGTRLTVL.

The J gene is TRBJ2-4, the V gene TRBV5-6; the D gene is possibly TRBD2 (5 bases). Germline V gene data show CDR1 as SGHDT and CDR2 as YYEEEE. The ends were cut back, 0 bases at V and 8 bases at J, with 15 bases in the middle. This CDR3 is 15 amino acids long. The CDR3 coding sequence is TGTGCCAGCAGCTTGGAGGCTAGCCAAAGGGACATTCAGTACTTC. Its translation: CASSLEASQRDIQYF. Using reference TRBV5-6 and TRBJ2-4 for the parts outside the CDR3, the full variable domain is DAGVTQSPTHLIKTRGQQVTLRCSPKSGHDTVSWYQQALGQGPQFIFQYYEEEERQRGNFPDRFSGHQFPNYSSELNVNALLLGDSALYLCASSLEASQRDIQYFGAGTRLSVL.

This sequence joins TRBV7-8 and TRBJ2-3; possible D gene TRBD2, 5 bases. The CDR3 has 13 amino acids. The ends were cut back, 4 bases at V and 9 bases at J, with 14 bases in the middle. Looked up from germline, CDR1 is SGHVS and CDR2 is FQNEAQ. The CDR3 DNA sequence: TGTGCCAGCAGCTCGGAAAGGACTTCAACGCAGTATTTT. Encoded protein: CASSSERTSTQYF.

The rearrangement uses TRBV20-1 and TRBJ2-7; TRBD1 might be the D (6 bases). Germline V gives CDR1 DFQATT, CDR2 SNEGSKA (reference sequence). This CDR3 spans 14 amino acids. V was pared by 3 bases and J by 0 bases, with 12 bases between. The CDR3 DNA follows: TGCAGTGCTAGTATCTCCAGGGGCTCCTACGAGCAGTACTTC. This gives the protein CSASISRGSYEQYF.

The V call is TRBV5-4, the J call TRBJ1-2; the match to TRBD1 covers 7 bases. The germline V gene has CDR1 SGHNT and CDR2 YYREEE (reference sequence). The CDR3 is 15 amino acids. V shed 2 bases and J 5 bases; nucleotides not matched to a gene: 9. CDR3 sequence reads: CASSLFGTVTYGYTF. The CDR3 nucleotides are TGTGCCAGCAGCTTATTCGGGACAGTAACTTATGGCTACACCTTC.

The CDR3 nucleotides read TGTGCCCTCCGAGGGCATGGGGACACTGAAGCTTTCTTT. Translated: CALRGHGDTEAFF. This sequence joins TRBV28 and TRBJ1-1; D unresolved. This CDR3 is 13 amino acids long. V lost 11 bases and J 3 bases, leaving 16 bases between the germline ends. The germline V gene has CDR1 MDHEN and CDR2 SYDVKM.

J is TRBJ1-4 and V is TRBV11-3; D is unresolved. Germline V gene sequence: CDR1 SGHNT, CDR2 YENEEA. CDR3 length equals 15 residues. V was shortened by 1 base and J by 0 bases, with 6 bases between the two germline ends. The CDR3 here is CASSLADTTNEKLFF. Here the CDR3 DNA reads TGTGCCAGCAGCTTAGCCGACACAACTAATGAAAAACTGTTTTTT.

This chain connects TRBV6-6 to TRBJ1-1; TRBD1 matches 11 bases. V dropped 3 bases and J dropped 11; count of bases not matched to a gene: 11. Germline CDR1 and CDR2: MNHNY and SVGAGI (reference sequence). CDR3 length equals 15 residues. This CDR3 reads CASSYLPPDRGPAFF. The CDR3 bases are TGTGCCAGCAGTTATTTACCGCCGGACAGGGGGCCGGCTTTCTTT.

The chain joins TRBV18 to TRBJ1-1, with D possibly TRBD1 on 5 matching bases. With 8 bases removed from V and 1 base from J, the gap between germline ends came to 11 bases. This CDR3 has 13 amino acids. The germline V gene has CDR1 KGHSH and CDR2 LQKENI. This CDR3 is CASASGGNTEAFF. In DNA, the CDR3 is TGTGCCAGCGCTTCCGGGGGGAACACTGAAGCTTTCTTT.

The chain recombines TRBV5-1 with TRBJ1-1; D is possibly TRBD1 (5 bases). V was pared by 6 bases and J by 1 base, with 10 bases between. CDR3 length: 13 amino acids. Germline values: CDR1 SGHRS, CDR2 YFSETQ. CDR3 in amino acids: CASTLQENTEAFF. The CDR3 DNA follows: TGCGCCAGCACCCTACAGGAGAACACTGAAGCTTTCTTT.

This chain's CDR3 is CASSPADRGDGYTF. DNA for the CDR3: TGTGCCAGCAGTCCCGCAGACAGGGGGGACGGCTACACCTTC. The gene calls are TRBV6-6 and TRBJ1-2, with 9 positions matching TRBD1. The junction had 9 bases not matched to a gene; V was cut back by 5 bases and J by 8 bases. This CDR3 has 14 amino acids. Germline values: CDR1 MNHNY, CDR2 SVGAGI (reference sequence).

V and J are TRBV6-5 and TRBJ2-7; 9 bases fit TRBD2. The CDR3 contains 12 residues. The trim removed 7 bases at V and 6 bases at J, leaving 4 bases unmatched. From germline, CDR1 is MNHEY and CDR2 SVGAGI. The CDR3 sequence: CASKAGGLEQYF. Written as DNA, the CDR3 is TGTGCCAGCAAAGCGGGAGGACTCGAGCAGTACTTC.

The gene calls are TRBV2 and TRBJ2-7; D perhaps matches TRBD1 (5 bases). The CDR3 length is 11 residues. Germline V gene lookup returns CDR1 SNHLY and CDR2 FYNNEI. V lost 4 bases and J lost 9, with 10 bases in between. For the CDR3, the DNA is TGTGCCAGCAGTGGGGGCCAGGGGCAGTACTTC. Translating it yields CASSGGQGQYF.